The next 5 T cell receptor beta chains were all read from a single sample in a study of blood T cell repertoires in COVID-19. The data were produced by immunoSEQ multiplex PCR, yet TCRdb's version contains in-frame clones alone and is incomplete. In the table there are around 70,000 clones, roughly 84% of which are singletons. The source material was peripheral blood. The receptors were gathered from a man aged 50-59 years with acute or convalescent COVID-19.

The genes are TRBV10-2 and TRBJ2-2; D remains unclear. V dropped 7 bases and J dropped 0 bases, with 9 bases sitting between them. The V gene's germline CDR1 is WSHSY and CDR2 SAAADI. The CDR3 covers 14 residues. In DNA, the CDR3 is TGCGCCAGCACAAGCGCCGCGAACACCGGGGAGCTGTTTTTT. Its protein product is CASTSAANTGELFF.

The chain combines TRBV6-1 with TRBJ1-5, with 8 bases fitting TRBD1. The germline gives CDR1 MNHNS, CDR2 SASEGT. The CDR3 contains 15 residues. V lost 2 bases and J lost 4; bases outside the gene matches: 4. DNA for the CDR3: TGTGCCAGCAGTGAATCGAGACAGGGGAATCAGCCCCAGCATTTT. It yields the protein CASSESRQGNQPQHF.

V and J are TRBV15 and TRBJ2-3; 8 bases match TRBD1. The J segment lost 7 bases and the V segment lost 1 base, leaving 4 bases of the junction unmatched. The CDR3 is 14 amino acids. Germline values: CDR1 LNHNV, CDR2 YYDKDF (reference sequence). DNA for the CDR3: TGTGCCACCAGCAGAGCAGGGGGCTGGTATACGCAGTATTTT. Amino acid sequence: CATSRAGGWYTQYF.

The chain is built from TRBV5-6 and TRBJ2-2; tentatively, D is TRBD2 (6 bases). CDR1 is SGHDT and CDR2 is YYEEEE in the germline V gene. V was shortened by 3 bases and J by 3 bases, with 6 bases between the two germline ends. This CDR3 has 13 amino acids. The CDR3 here is CASSWGDTGELFF. DNA for the CDR3: TGTGCCAGCAGCTGGGGGGACACCGGGGAGCTGTTTTTT. The entire variable domain, with the rest obtained from reference TRBV5-6 and TRBJ2-2, is as follows: DAGVTQSPTHLIKTRGQQVTLRCSPKSGHDTVSWYQQALGQGPQFIFQYYEEEERQRGNFPDRFSGHQFPNYSSELNVNALLLGDSALYLCASSWGDTGELFFGEGSRLTVL.

The chain carries TRBV19 and TRBJ1-4, with 7 bases fitting TRBD1. Trimming cost V 7 bases and J 0 bases; bases outside gene matches: 5. The CDR3 consists of 15 residues. The germline CDR1 and CDR2 sequences are LNHDA and SQIVND (reference sequence). Here the CDR3 DNA reads TGTGCCAGTACCCCGACAGGGACAACTAATGAAAAACTGTTTTTT. Residues: CASTPTGTTNEKLFF. Combining the CDR3 with reference TRBV19 and TRBJ1-4 gives the whole variable domain DGGITQSPKYLFRKEGQNVTLSCEQNLNHDAMYWYRQDPGQGLRLIYYSQIVNDFQKGDIAEGYSVSREKKESFPLTVTSAQKNPTAFYLCASTPTGTTNEKLFFGSGTQLSVL.